A selection of T cell receptor beta chains follows, all from one sample in a study of CD8 T cells in ankylosing spondylitis. TCRdb reanalysed the 5' RACE reads using MiXCR and keeps one entry per CDR3 protein. This table holds about 700,000 distinct CDR3 sequences, 19% found once. Sequenced input: blood, either unsorted or a sorted T cell fraction (not recorded which). These receptors came from a male donor with ankylosing spondylitis. Each CDR3 is given with its conserved first and last residue. D genes are given only for firm matches. Some rows have no size entry. The others give once, few or many, or a class for an expanded clone.

clone_size | j_call | d_call | v_call | cdr3_nt | cdr3_aa
NA | TRBJ2-7 | NA | TRBV29-1 | TGCAGCGTTGTCGGCCAGGGTCCCTCCTACGAGCAGTACTTC | CSVVGQGPSYEQYF
NA | TRBJ2-1 | TRBD2 | TRBV2 | TGTGCCAGCAGTGAAGCGCTTGGGGGGGTTGAGCAGTTCTTC | CASSEALGGVEQFF
NA | TRBJ1-5 | NA | TRBV19 | TGTGCCAGTAGTGCCGTATCAGGGATTCAGCCCCAGCATTTT | CASSAVSGIQPQHF
few | TRBJ2-3 | TRBD1 | TRBV24-1 | TGTGCCACCAGCCCCGACAGGGGGCTTGGGAATACGCAGTATTTT | CATSPDRGLGNTQYF
NA | TRBJ2-7 | NA | TRBV13 | TGTGCCAGCAGCAAACAGGGGAGGCACGAGCAGTACTTC | CASSKQGRHEQYF
NA | TRBJ1-2 | NA | TRBV2 | TGTGCCAGCAGAGGGGCAGGGATCGGATTTTCGTATGGCTACACCTTC | CASRGAGIGFSYGYTF
NA | TRBJ1-1 | NA | TRBV12-3/TRBV12-4 | TGTGCCAGCAAAACTCTCGGGACGGCTGAAGCTTTCTTT | CASKTLGTAEAFF
NA | TRBJ1-1 | NA | TRBV20-1 | TGCAGTGCTAGAATGACTGCCGCGAACACTGAAGCTTTCTTT | CSARMTAANTEAFF
few | TRBJ2-7 | TRBD2 | TRBV20-1 | TGCAGTGCTATAGGTAGCGGGAGTCAATTGGGCTACTACGAGCAGTACTTC | CSAIGSGSQLGYYEQYF
many | TRBJ2-5 | NA | TRBV6-2/TRBV6-3 | TGTGCCAGCAGTTACTCGACGATAGAAGAGACCCAGTACTTC | CASSYSTIEETQYF
NA | TRBJ1-4 | NA | TRBV28 | TGTGCCAGCAGACCGGGGTACCTGGGAGAAAAACTGTTTTTT | CASRPGYLGEKLFF
few | TRBJ1-5 | NA | TRBV7-2 | TGTGCCAGCAGCTCCCAGGACGGGTCTTATCAGCCCCAGCATTTT | CASSSQDGSYQPQHF
few | TRBJ2-7 | TRBD1 | TRBV4-3 | TGCGCCAGCAGCCAGGAGGACAGGGTGGGAGGACACCCCTACGAGCAGTACTTC | CASSQEDRVGGHPYEQYF
few | TRBJ1-2 | NA | TRBV5-5 | TGTGCCAGCAGCCCGGTGACTAACTATGGCTACACCTTC | CASSPVTNYGYTF
NA | TRBJ1-2 | TRBD1 | TRBV20-1 | TGCAGTGCTAGAGACCGACAGGGGCGGAACTATGGCTACACCTTC | CSARDRQGRNYGYTF
NA | TRBJ2-1 | NA | TRBV20-1 | TGCAGTGCGGCGGACCAAAGCTCCTACAATGAGCAGTTCTTC | CSAADQSSYNEQFF
few | TRBJ2-7 | NA | TRBV28 | TGTGCCAGCAGCTTCCCACTAGGCTACGAGCAGTACTTC | CASSFPLGYEQYF